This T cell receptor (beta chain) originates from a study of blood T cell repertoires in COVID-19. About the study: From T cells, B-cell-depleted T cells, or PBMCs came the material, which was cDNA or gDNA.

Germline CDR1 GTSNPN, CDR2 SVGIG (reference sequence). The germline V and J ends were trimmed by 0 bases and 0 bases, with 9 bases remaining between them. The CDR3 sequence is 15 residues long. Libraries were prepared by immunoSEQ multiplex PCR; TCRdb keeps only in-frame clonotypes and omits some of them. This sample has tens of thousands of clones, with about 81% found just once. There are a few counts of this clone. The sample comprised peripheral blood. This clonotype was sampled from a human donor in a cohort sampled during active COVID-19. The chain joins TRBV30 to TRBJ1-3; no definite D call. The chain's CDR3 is CAWSVPGSSGNTIYF. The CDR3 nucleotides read TGTGCCTGGAGTGTACCGGGGAGCTCTGGAAACACCATATATTTT.